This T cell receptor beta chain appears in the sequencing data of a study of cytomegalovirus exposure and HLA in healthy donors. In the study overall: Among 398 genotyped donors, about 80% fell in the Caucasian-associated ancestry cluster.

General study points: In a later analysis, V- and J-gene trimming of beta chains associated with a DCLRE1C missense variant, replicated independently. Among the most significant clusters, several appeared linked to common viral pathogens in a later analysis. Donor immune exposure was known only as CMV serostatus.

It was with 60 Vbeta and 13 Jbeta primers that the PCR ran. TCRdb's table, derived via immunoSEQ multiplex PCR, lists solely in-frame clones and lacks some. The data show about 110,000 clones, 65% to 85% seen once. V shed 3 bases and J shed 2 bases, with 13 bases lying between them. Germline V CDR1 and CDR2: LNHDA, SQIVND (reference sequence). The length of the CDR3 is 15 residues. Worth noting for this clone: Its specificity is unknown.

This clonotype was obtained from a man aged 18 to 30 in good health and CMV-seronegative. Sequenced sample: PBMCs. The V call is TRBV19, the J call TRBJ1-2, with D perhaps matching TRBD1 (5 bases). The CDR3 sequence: CASSIKGIMNYGYTF. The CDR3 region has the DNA TGTGCCAGTAGTATCAAGGGGATAATGAACTATGGCTACACCTTC. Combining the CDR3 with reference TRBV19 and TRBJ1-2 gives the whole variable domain DGGITQSPKYLFRKEGQNVTLSCEQNLNHDAMYWYRQDPGQGLRLIYYSQIVNDFQKGDIAEGYSVSREKKESFPLTVTSAQKNPTAFYLCASSIKGIMNYGYTFGSGTRLTVV.